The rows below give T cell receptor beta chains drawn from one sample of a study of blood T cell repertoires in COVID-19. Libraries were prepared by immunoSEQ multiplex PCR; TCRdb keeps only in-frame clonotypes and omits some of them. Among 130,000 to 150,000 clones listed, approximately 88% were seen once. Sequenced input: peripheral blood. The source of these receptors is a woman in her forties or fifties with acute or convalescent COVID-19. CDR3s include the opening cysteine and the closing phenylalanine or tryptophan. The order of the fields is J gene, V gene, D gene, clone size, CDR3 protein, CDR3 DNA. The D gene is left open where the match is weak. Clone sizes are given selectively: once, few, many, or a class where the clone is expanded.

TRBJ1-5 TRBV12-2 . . CASRFAPEQGSNQPQHF TGTGCAAGTCGCTTCGCGCCAGAACAGGGTAGCAATCAGCCCCAGCATTTT
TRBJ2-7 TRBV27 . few CASSNAVSYEQYF TGTGCCAGCAGTAACGCGGTCTCCTACGAGCAGTACTTC
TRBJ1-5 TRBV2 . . CASSETGVNQPQHF TGTGCCAGCAGTGAAACGGGTGTAAATCAGCCCCAGCATTTT
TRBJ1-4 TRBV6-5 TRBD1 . CASTGGPGEKLFF TGTGCCAGCACAGGGGGCCCGGGGGAAAAACTGTTTTTT
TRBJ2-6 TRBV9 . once CASSTHGGANVLTF TGTGCCAGCAGCACCCACGGGGGGGCCAACGTCCTGACTTTC
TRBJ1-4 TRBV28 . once CARKRGLPKLFF TGTGCCAGAAAGCGGGGCCTACCTAAACTGTTTTTT
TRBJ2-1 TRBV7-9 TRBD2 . CASSLGGSVRNEQFF TGTGCCAGCAGCTTAGGCGGGAGCGTTAGAAATGAGCAGTTCTTC
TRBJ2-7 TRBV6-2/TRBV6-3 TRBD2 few CASSYSRGVAGGYEPYEQYF TGTGCCAGCAGTTACTCCAGGGGGGTTGCGGGAGGGTACGAACCCTACGAGCAGTACTTC
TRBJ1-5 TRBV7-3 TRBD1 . CASSRTGARNQPQHF TGTGCCAGCAGCCGTACAGGGGCGAGGAATCAGCCCCAGCATTTT
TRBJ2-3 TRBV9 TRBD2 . CASSAETGLAGGQSTDTQYF TGTGCCAGCAGCGCCGAGACGGGACTAGCGGGAGGACAAAGCACAGATACGCAGTATTTT
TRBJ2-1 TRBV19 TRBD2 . CASLRVGRDPYNEQFF TGTGCCAGTCTTAGGGTCGGGAGGGACCCCTACAATGAGCAGTTCTTC
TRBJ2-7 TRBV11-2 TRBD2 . CASSRGLAGVSEQYF TGTGCCAGCAGCCGAGGACTAGCGGGAGTCAGCGAGCAGTACTTC
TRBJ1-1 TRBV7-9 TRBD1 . CASSFTTGGTEAFF TGTGCCAGCAGTTTTACGACAGGGGGCACTGAAGCTTTCTTT
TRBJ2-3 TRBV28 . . CASSFNSPVDTQYF TGTGCCAGCAGTTTTAATTCCCCCGTGGATACGCAGTATTTT
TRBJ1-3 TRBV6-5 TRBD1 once CASRLQGVFNTIYF TGTGCCAGCAGGTTACAGGGGGTTTTTAACACCATATATTTT
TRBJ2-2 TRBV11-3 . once CASSLDRTGELFF TGTGCCAGCAGCTTAGATCGGACCGGGGAGCTGTTTTTT
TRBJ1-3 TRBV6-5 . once CASSLGGGALGNTIYF TGTGCCAGCAGTTTAGGAGGGGGGGCACTTGGAAACACCATATATTTT
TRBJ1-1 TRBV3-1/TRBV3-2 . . CASSHPPGGTEAFF TGTGCCAGCAGCCATCCCCCCGGTGGCACTGAAGCTTTCTTT
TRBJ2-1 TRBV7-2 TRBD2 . CASSESSGSGFNEQFF TGTGCCAGCAGCGAATCTAGCGGCAGCGGGTTCAATGAGCAGTTCTTC
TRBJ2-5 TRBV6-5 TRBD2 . CASRTPSGGQETQYF TGTGCCAGCAGAACGCCTAGCGGGGGTCAAGAGACCCAGTACTTC
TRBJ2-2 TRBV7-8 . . CASSFGPRRGGTGELFF TGTGCCAGCAGCTTCGGACCGAGAAGGGGTGGCACCGGGGAGCTGTTTTTT
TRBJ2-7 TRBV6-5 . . CASSYPGQSYEQYF TGTGCCAGCAGTTACCCCGGACAGAGCTACGAGCAGTACTTC
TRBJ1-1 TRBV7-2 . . CASSFGRYTEAFF TGTGCCAGCAGCTTCGGGAGATACACTGAAGCTTTCTTT
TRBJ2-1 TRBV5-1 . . CASTATRGEQFF TGCGCCAGCACCGCGACTAGAGGGGAGCAGTTCTTC
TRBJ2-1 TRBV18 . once CASSPGGLAYEQFF TGTGCCAGCTCACCAGGAGGTCTTGCGTATGAGCAGTTCTTC
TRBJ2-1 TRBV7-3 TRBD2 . CASSIPGLAGGPSSYNEQFF TGTGCCAGCAGCATCCCGGGACTAGCGGGAGGACCTAGCTCCTACAATGAGCAGTTCTTC
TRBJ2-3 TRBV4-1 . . CASSQEWLPSTDTQYF TGCGCCAGCAGCCAAGAATGGCTTCCTAGCACAGATACGCAGTATTTT
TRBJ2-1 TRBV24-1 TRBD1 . CATSGEGAGNEQFF TGTGCCACAAGCGGCGAGGGGGCCGGGAATGAGCAGTTCTTC
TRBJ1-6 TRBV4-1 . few CASPPLTGQGAISPLHF TGCGCCAGCCCACCCCTGACAGGCCAGGGCGCCATTTCACCCCTCCACTTT